A single sample gave rise to the 27 T cell receptor beta chains below, sequenced in a study of cytomegalovirus exposure and HLA in healthy donors. The study ran its PCR with 60 Vbeta and 13 Jbeta primers. The protocol was immunoSEQ multiplex PCR, while the TCRdb copy is restricted to in-frame clones and leaves out a portion. The sample consists of 130,000 or so clones, about 9.2% of them appearing once. Source material: PBMCs. The origin of the receptors is a woman between 40 and 55 years old in good health and CMV-seropositive.

The table lists this clone with a few counts. The V and J genes are TRBV10-3 and TRBJ2-3; 9 bases are a match to TRBD1. This CDR3 region has 17 residues. Germline CDR1 reads ENHRY; CDR2 reads SYGVKD. V lost 10 bases and J lost 0; bases outside the gene matches: 14. CDR3 bases: TGTGCCACACTCAAGTGGGGAGGGACAGGGAGCACAGATACGCAGTATTTT. The encoded protein is CATLKWGGTGSTDTQYF.

This clone was seen a few times. The rearrangement links TRBV4-1 to TRBJ2-3, with D perhaps matching TRBD2 (6 bases). Deletions cut 0 bases from V and 4 bases from J, with 14 bases between. CDR3 length: 16 amino acids. CDR1 is MGHRA and CDR2 is YSYEKL in the germline V gene. The CDR3 DNA follows: TGCGCCAGCAGCCAAGATCGGGGCGGGGTGGCAGATACGCAGTATTTT. Translated, it gives CASSQDRGGVADTQYF.

The chain has TRBV11-3 and TRBJ2-2, with TRBD1 as a possible D gene (6 bases). V lost 4 bases, J lost 5 bases, and 8 bases lay in between. This CDR3 has 13 amino acids. Germline-derived CDR1 and CDR2 are SGHNT and YENEEA. The CDR3 bases are TGTGCCAGCAGCTCCACAGGGACCGGGGAGCTGTTTTTT. The encoded protein is CASSSTGTGELFF.

This chain links TRBV9 with TRBJ2-1, with unresolved D. CDR1 SGDLS and CDR2 YYNGEE come from the germline V gene. Deletions cut 0 bases from V and 9 bases from J, with 10 bases between. The CDR3 is 13 residues long. DNA of the CDR3: TGTGCCAGCAGCGTAGAGTTGACGGGTGAGCAGTTCTTC. Residues: CASSVELTGEQFF.

The CDR3 is CASSRQRSAYEQYF. CDR3 bases: TGTGCCAGCAGCAGACAGAGATCGGCCTACGAGCAGTACTTC. The V call is TRBV6-5, the J call TRBJ2-7, with D possibly matching TRBD1 (5 bases). The CDR3 is 14 amino acids. Trimming shortened V by 6 bases and J by 2 bases, and 14 bases separated the two germline ends. CDR1 MNHEY and CDR2 SVGAGI come from the germline V gene.

This clone was counted between two and nine times. The chain recombines TRBV5-1 with TRBJ2-7; weak D call: TRBD2 (7 bases). The CDR3 spans 16 residues. Trimming removed 0 bases at V and 4 bases at J, with 17 bases between. Germline assignment: CDR1 SGHRS and CDR2 YFSETQ. Written as DNA, the CDR3 is TGCGCCAGCAGCTTGGGAGGGGGGGGGATCAAGTACGAGCAGTACTTC. Protein product: CASSLGGGGIKYEQYF.

The chain recombines TRBV29-1 with TRBJ2-1; tentative D call: TRBD1 (6 bases). The V end lost 7 bases, the J end lost 0 bases, and 16 bases lay between the germline ends. The CDR3 has 15 residues. CDR1 SQVTM and CDR2 ANQGSEA come from the germline V gene. The CDR3, as DNA: TGCAGCGCCAGGACAGAATTGAGCTCCTACAATGAGCAGTTCTTC. Translation gives CSARTELSSYNEQFF.

This clone turned up a few times. V is TRBV7-8 and J is TRBJ1-4; 7 bases agree with TRBD1. The CDR3 length is 16 residues. Germline V gene data show CDR1 as SGHVS and CDR2 as FQNEAQ. Unmatched junction bases numbered 8, after V lost 2 bases and J lost 5 bases. Written as DNA, the CDR3 is TGTGCCAGCAGCTTATTTTCTGACAGGGCGAATGAAAAACTGTTTTTT. Translating it yields CASSLFSDRANEKLFF.

The chain uses TRBV28 and TRBJ1-2; D perhaps matches TRBD1 (6 bases). The CDR3 extends over 13 amino acids. V lost 6 bases to trimming and J lost 7 bases, with 15 bases between them. From germline, CDR1 is MDHEN and CDR2 SYDVKM. DNA for the CDR3: TGTGCCAGCAGCCCAGACAGGACGGGTGGCTACACCTTC. Translated, it gives CASSPDRTGGYTF.

The rearrangement links TRBV19 to TRBJ2-7; TRBD2 aligns across 7 bases. With V trimmed by 3 bases and J by 3 bases, 8 bases remained unmatched. There are 15 residues in the CDR3. CDR1 is LNHDA, CDR2 SQIVND, per germline (reference sequence). The chain's CDR3 is CASSMAGEYNYEQYF. The CDR3 region has the DNA TGTGCCAGTAGTATGGCGGGGGAATACAACTACGAGCAGTACTTC.

The chain has TRBV6-5 and TRBJ1-4; 7 bases map to TRBD1. V was clipped by 6 bases and J by 5 bases; unmatched bases: 6. This CDR3 comprises 14 residues. The germline CDR1 and CDR2 sequences are MNHEY and SVGAGI. In nucleotides, the CDR3 is TGTGCCAGCAGAAGGGACAGTAACAATGAAAAACTGTTTTTT. It yields the protein CASRRDSNNEKLFF.

The chain employs TRBV27 and TRBJ2-2, with 9 nucleotides matching TRBD2. This CDR3 has 16 amino acids. Germline CDR1 reads MNHEY; CDR2 reads SMNVEV (reference sequence). Unmatched junction bases numbered 4, after V lost 5 bases and J lost 0 bases. The CDR3 sequence is CASSPWTSANTGELFF. Here the CDR3 DNA reads TGTGCCAGCAGTCCCTGGACTAGCGCGAACACCGGGGAGCTGTTTTTT.

V is TRBV15 and J is TRBJ1-2, with D hard to call. The CDR3 has 16 residues. The germline gives CDR1 LNHNV, CDR2 YYDKDF (reference sequence). The ends were cut back, 0 bases at V and 8 bases at J, with 19 bases in the middle. The chain's CDR3 is CATSRDKAEGLRGYTF. The CDR3 bases are TGTGCCACCAGCAGAGATAAGGCGGAGGGCCTAAGGGGCTACACCTTC.

The rearrangement joins TRBV5-4 to TRBJ2-5; TRBD2 agrees at 8 bases. The CDR3 length is 13 residues. The germline V gene has CDR1 SGHNT and CDR2 YYREEE (reference sequence). The V gene end was trimmed by 6 bases and the J gene end by 1 base; junction bases not matched to a gene: 2. CDR3 residues: CASNSGGQETQYF. Written as DNA, the CDR3 is TGTGCCAGCAACAGCGGGGGCCAAGAGACCCAGTACTTC.

This clone was seen only a few times. This rearrangement joins TRBV7-2 to TRBJ2-3; 7 bases are a match to TRBD2. V trimming: 4 bases; J trimming: 2 bases; junction bases outside the gene matches: 3. Germline values: CDR1 SGHTA, CDR2 FQGNSA. This CDR3 has 14 amino acids. CDR3 loop: CASSSGLTTDTQYF. Written as DNA, the CDR3 is TGTGCCAGCAGCTCGGGACTAACCACAGATACGCAGTATTTT.

This rearrangement joins TRBV6-6 to TRBJ1-2; D ambiguous. CDR1 and CDR2 from the germline V gene are MNHNY and SVGAGI (reference sequence). V was shortened by 2 bases and J by 5 bases, with 6 bases between the two germline ends. The CDR3 extends over 12 amino acids. CDR3 DNA sequence: TGTGCCAGCAGTTACCGGGAGTATGGCTACACCTTC. It yields the protein CASSYREYGYTF.

The chain has TRBV5-1 and TRBJ2-7; TRBD2 is a possible D gene (7 bases). In germline, CDR1 is SGHRS, CDR2 YFSETQ. The CDR3 totals 15 residues. Trimming removed 4 bases at V and 2 bases at J, with 16 bases between. The CDR3 here is CASSRRGGRTYEQYF. For the CDR3, the DNA is TGCGCCAGCAGCCGGAGGGGGGGTAGGACCTACGAGCAGTACTTC.

This clone was recorded a few times. The rearrangement links TRBV4-3 to TRBJ2-7, with TRBD2 identical over 8 bases. The length of the CDR3 is 16 residues. From germline, CDR1 is LGHNA and CDR2 YSLEER. V lost 0 bases, J lost 4 bases, and 8 bases stayed unmatched. DNA for the CDR3: TGCGCCAGCAGCCAAGATAGTCGGGGGGGGCCGTACGAGCAGTACTTC. Residues: CASSQDSRGGPYEQYF.

The chain links TRBV19 to TRBJ1-4, with 9 bases fitting TRBD1. The CDR3 has 17 residues. From germline, CDR1 is LNHDA and CDR2 SQIVND (reference sequence). J lost 7 bases, V lost 3 bases, and 12 bases had no gene match. The CDR3 DNA is TGTGCCAGTAGTATCCTGGGACAGGGACAATTCGGTGAAAAACTGTTTTTT. This sequence encodes CASSILGQGQFGEKLFF.

This clone was counted a few times. This chain uses TRBV5-4 with TRBJ1-1; 7 bases agree with TRBD1. Germline CDR1 reads SGHNT; CDR2 reads YYREEE (reference sequence). CDR3 length: 15 residues. Trimming took 0 bases from V and 1 from J; bases not matched to a gene: 3. CDR3 amino acids: CASSLDGTANTEAFF. The DNA of the CDR3 is TGTGCCAGCAGCTTGGACGGGACAGCGAACACTGAAGCTTTCTTT.

This clone was observed a few times. The chain has TRBV2 and TRBJ2-2; a weak D match, TRBD2 (7 bases). With 6 bases removed from V and 0 bases from J, the gap between germline ends came to 14 bases. Germline CDR1 and CDR2: SNHLY and FYNNEI. The CDR3 is 16 amino acids. This CDR3 reads CASSLQGGANTGELFF. CDR3 DNA sequence: TGTGCCAGCAGCCTACAGGGAGGGGCGAACACCGGGGAGCTGTTTTTT.

The rearrangement links TRBV10-3 to TRBJ2-3; TRBD1 is a possible D gene (6 bases). With 8 bases removed from V and 5 bases from J, the gap between germline ends came to 8 bases. CDR3 size: 11 residues. Germline V CDR1 and CDR2: ENHRY, SYGVKD. CDR3 nucleotides: TGTGCCATCGGCAGGGGAGATACGCAGTATTTT. This translates into CAIGRGDTQYF.

This rearrangement joins TRBV6-1 to TRBJ2-2; possible D gene TRBD2, 6 bases. The CDR3 is made up of 14 amino acids. The V gene's germline CDR1 is MNHNS and CDR2 SASEGT. V was shortened by 6 bases and J by 5 bases, with 13 bases between the two germline ends. Here the CDR3 reads CASRRDGLTGELFF. As DNA, the CDR3 is TGTGCCAGCAGGCGGGACGGATTGACCGGGGAGCTGTTTTTT.

Regarding this clone: Likely a read error: the CDR3 ends without its conserved phenylalanine or tryptophan. This sequence joins TRBV29-1 and TRBJ2-3; D may match TRBD1 or TRBD2 (5 bases each). The germline gives CDR1 SQVTM, CDR2 ANQGSEA. The CDR3 covers 15 residues. Trimming took off 5 bases at V and 0 bases at J, with 15 bases between the two ends. The CDR3 here is CSVLGRGDSTDTQYV. CDR3 DNA: TGCAGCGTTCTGGGGCGAGGGGACAGCACAGATACGCAGTATGTT.

The chain uses TRBV10-3 and TRBJ2-1, with D perhaps matching TRBD2 (7 bases). The CDR3 contains 19 residues. The V gene's germline CDR1 is ENHRY and CDR2 SYGVKD. Trimming left V 0 bases short and J 0 bases short, with 18 bases between. CDR3 amino acids: CAISESKAGAPLSYNEQFF. The CDR3 nucleotides are TGTGCCATCAGTGAGTCGAAGGCGGGGGCTCCGCTCTCCTACAATGAGCAGTTCTTC.

V gene TRBV15 combines with J gene TRBJ1-6; D perhaps matches TRBD1 (5 bases). Germline-derived CDR1 and CDR2 are LNHNV and YYDKDF (reference sequence). Trimming removed 8 bases from V and 8 bases from J, with 13 bases in between. This CDR3 comprises 13 residues. CDR3 coding DNA: TGTGCCACCGGCCAAGACAGCCATTCACCCCTCCACTTT. Translating gives CATGQDSHSPLHF.

V gene TRBV19 combines with J gene TRBJ1-2, with D possibly matching TRBD1 (6 bases). V lost 10 bases, J lost 3 bases, and 12 bases lay in between. The length of the CDR3 is 12 residues. CDR1 LNHDA and CDR2 SQIVND come from the germline V gene (reference sequence). The CDR3 region is CATQGSDYGYTF. The CDR3 DNA reads TGTGCCACGCAGGGGTCAGACTATGGCTACACCTTC.